The sequence of this T cell receptor beta chain was determined in a study of Ad26.COV2.S vaccination and SARS-CoV-2 variants. About the study: Donor had been placed in the Ad26.COV2.S arm of the COV1001 trial. Once, or twice with 56 days between doses, Ad26.COV2.S was given intramuscularly. Whole-study results and caveats: Breadth of non-spike TCRs did not differ between vaccinees and placebo recipients.

Repertoires were generated with immunoSEQ multiplex PCR, while TCRdb's copy carries only in-frame clones and drops some. The table lists roughly 450,000 clones, around 90% of them singletons. The CDR3 length is 10 residues. Trimming left V 8 bases short and J 14 bases short, with 10 bases between. In regard to this clone: Its antigen is unidentified.

Treatment specified: over 15 received Ad26.COV2.S at low or high dose, single or two shots; a few received placebo; per-sample allocation not given. Sampling was done on day 63 after the first vaccine or placebo injection. Cohort 1b enrolled adults aged 18-55 years in Boston. The sequence derives from a person aged 18-60 years who received the Ad26.COV2.S COVID-19 vaccine or a placebo. The sample here was peripheral blood, taken in a trial of Ad26.COV2.S vaccine versus placebo. The chain joins TRBV23-1 to TRBJ1-6, with D perhaps TRBD1 (5 bases). TRBV23-1 is an open reading frame whose function is uncertain. CDR3 protein: CASAGSTLHF. The CDR3 DNA sequence: TGCGCCAGCGCAGGGTCCACCCTCCACTTT.